Given below is one TCR beta chain in context. Its antigen has not been determined. Per-nucleotide qualities are absent, and no much larger clonotype sits a single base away. The collaborating institutions used their own protocols to collect whole blood in K2EDTA tubes. For TCRbeta analysis, collaborator samples were shipped as frozen whole blood, as isolated PBMCs, or as DNA extracted from either sample type. The sample is drawn from a study of blood T cell repertoires in COVID-19 (dated by TCRdb to 2019 to 2021). Turning to the overall study: Collaborator samples came from the United States, Italy and Spain and covered acute and convalescent phases of COVID-19. The material from the prospective study consisted of cDNA or gDNA derived from T cells, B-cell-depleted T cells, or PBMCs. Subjects who had been exposed to COVID-19, were actively infected with it, or had recovered from it provided the deeply sampled blood TCRbeta repertoires that made up the dataset. The repertoires were released in a freely available public database meant as a resource for research on the immune response to SARS-CoV-2. The samples were drawn from the first 160 participants of the ongoing ImmuneRACE study and from over a thousand subjects provided by 6 global collaborators. Sample metadata almost always included a de-identified subject ID, COVID-19 status, age in years and sex. Where available, HLA class I and class II types were taken from metadata supplied by the sample provider and were not determined by assay-based typing. Beyond this particular receptor, the publication reports: The quantity of clinical and demographic metadata differed by source and by participant and was supplied without curation.

Including cysteine and phenylalanine, the CDR3 has 15 amino acids. The sequence is cut down to CDR3 DNA, 45 bases in frame from base 1. For CDR1 and CDR2, the germline V gene (reference sequence) lists LNHNV and YYDKDF. At the junction V is shortened by 5 bases and J by 0 bases, with 11 bases in between. TCRbeta CDR3 regions were amplified from genomic DNA by means of the immunoSEQ Assay, a bias-controlled multiplex PCR. The original pipeline was this. The number of nucleated cells in each sample was estimated from the amplification of reference gene primers within the assay. Sequence reads were collapsed and filtered to measure the absolute abundance of every unique TCRbeta CDR3 rearrangement. Productive Simpson clonality was computed per sample as the square root of Simpson's diversity index over productive rearrangements. Entries here come from immuneACCESS through TCRdb and include only in-frame sequences with V and J called. Some clones fail to appear in such tables; in the studies checked, an unresolved V gene covers under half of the shortfall, and the cause of the remainder is unknown. The V and J calls and clone size are taken from that table; D and trimming were inferred from the DNA. This sample has around 250,000 clones in its table, and about 83% of those were observed once. The ten largest clones represent 5% to 6% of the sample.

Sequencing used peripheral blood. The sequence is built from TRBV15 and TRBJ1-3; no D gene can be assigned with confidence. This sequence originates from an elderly man with acute or convalescent COVID-19. The CDR3 protein sequence reads: CATSPTSFSGNTIYF. The sequence in DNA is TGTGCCACCAGCCCAACATCGTTCTCTGGAAACACCATATATTTT. With the portions outside the CDR3 filled from the reference TRBV15 and TRBJ1-3 genes, the complete variable region becomes DAMVIQNPRYQVTQFGKPVTLSCSQTLNHNVMYWYQQKSSQAPKLLFHYYDKDFNNEADTPDNFQSRRPNTSFCFLDIRSPGLGDTAMYLCATSPTSFSGNTIYFGEGSWLTVV.